This T cell receptor (beta chain) came from a study of cytomegalovirus exposure and HLA in healthy donors. Amplification used 60 Vbeta primers and 13 Jbeta primers. The assay was immunoSEQ multiplex PCR, and TCRdb's table has in-frame clones only and misses some. Altogether about 140,000 clones are present, more than 60% being singletons, with the ten largest covering over 2.5%. General observations from the study: Among CMV-associated TCR beta chains, most appeared HLA-restricted in a later analysis.

As to this clone: Its specificity is not known.

CDR1 is SGHRS, CDR2 YFSETQ, per germline. The CDR3 spans 19 residues. The ends lost 0 bases at V and 5 bases at J; junction bases unmatched: 10. This chain links TRBV5-1 with TRBJ2-5; 16 positions match TRBD2. Sequencing input: PBMCs. The sequence derives from a male donor in good health and CMV-seronegative. The CDR3 DNA reads as TGCGCCAGCAGCTTGGCCTTGCCGGGACTAGCGGGAGGGCCGGAGACCCAGTACTTC. Translating it yields CASSLALPGLAGGPETQYF.